The T cell receptor (beta chain) under discussion was sequenced for a study of shared clonotypes between healthy human individuals. The authors split each subset's genomic DNA evenly across several immunoSEQ plates. Sequenced by immunoSEQ multiplex PCR; TCRdb stores in-frame clones only, minus some. The sample consists of 800,000 or so clones, about 97% of them appearing once. Study-wide results and limits: Lower generation probabilities were found for non-shared clonotypes than for those shared by all four donors.

Germline CDR1 is SGHTA and CDR2 is FQGNSA. The CDR3 runs 13 residues. With 2 bases removed from V and 5 bases from J, the gap between germline ends came to 10 bases. Naive CD8 isolation took CD45RO-negative cells positively selected for CCR7 and excluded terminally differentiated effector memory CD45RA+ cells. With respect to this clone: Its antigen is not known.

The TCR comes from a young man in good health. The chain couples TRBV7-2 to TRBJ2-7; D ambiguous. The sequenced material came from naive CD8+ T cells sorted from blood. CDR3 nucleotides: TGTGCCAGCAGCTTATCCGAGGCGCACGAGCAGTACTTC. Translating gives CASSLSEAHEQYF.